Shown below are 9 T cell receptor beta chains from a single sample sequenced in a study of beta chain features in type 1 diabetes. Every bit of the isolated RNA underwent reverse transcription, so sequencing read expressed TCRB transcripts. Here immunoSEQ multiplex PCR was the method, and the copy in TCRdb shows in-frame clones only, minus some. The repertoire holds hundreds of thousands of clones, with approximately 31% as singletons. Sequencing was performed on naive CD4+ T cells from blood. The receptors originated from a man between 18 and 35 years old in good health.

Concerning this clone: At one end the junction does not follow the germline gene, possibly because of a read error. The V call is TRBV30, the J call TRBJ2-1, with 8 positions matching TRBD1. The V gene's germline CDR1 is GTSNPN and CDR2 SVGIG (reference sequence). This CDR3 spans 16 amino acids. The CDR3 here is CAWSLAIGQGYDEQFF. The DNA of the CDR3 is TGTGCCTGGAGTTTAGCGATCGGACAGGGCTACGATGAGCAGTTCTTC. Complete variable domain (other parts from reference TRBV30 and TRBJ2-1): SQTIHQWPATLVQPVGSPLSLECTVEGTSNPNLYWYRQAAGRGLQLLFYSVGIGQISSEVPQNLSASRPQDRQFILSSKKLLLSDSGFYLCAWSLAIGQGYDEQFFGPGTRLTVL.

CDR3 DNA: TGTGCCAGCAGCTTCGGGACTAGCGGGGACCAAGAGACCCAGTACTTC. Residues: CASSFGTSGDQETQYF. The chain links TRBV7-9 to TRBJ2-5; TRBD2 matches 13 bases. The CDR3 contains 16 residues. Germline V gene sequence: CDR1 SEHNR, CDR2 FQNEAQ (reference sequence). With V trimmed by 3 bases and J by 0 bases, 1 base remained unmatched.

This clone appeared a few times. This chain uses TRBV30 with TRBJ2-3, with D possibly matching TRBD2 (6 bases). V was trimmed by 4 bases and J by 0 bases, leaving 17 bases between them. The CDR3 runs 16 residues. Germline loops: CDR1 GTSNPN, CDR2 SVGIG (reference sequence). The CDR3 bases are TGTGCCTGGATTCCGGAGGGGCCGTCTAGCACAGATACGCAGTATTTT. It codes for CAWIPEGPSSTDTQYF.

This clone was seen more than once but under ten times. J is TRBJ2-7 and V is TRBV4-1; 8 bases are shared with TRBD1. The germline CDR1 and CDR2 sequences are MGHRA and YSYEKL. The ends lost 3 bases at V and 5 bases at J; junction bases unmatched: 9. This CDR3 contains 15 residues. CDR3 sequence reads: CASSHAGGPGNEQYF. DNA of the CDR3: TGCGCCAGCAGCCACGCAGGGGGCCCAGGCAACGAGCAGTACTTC.

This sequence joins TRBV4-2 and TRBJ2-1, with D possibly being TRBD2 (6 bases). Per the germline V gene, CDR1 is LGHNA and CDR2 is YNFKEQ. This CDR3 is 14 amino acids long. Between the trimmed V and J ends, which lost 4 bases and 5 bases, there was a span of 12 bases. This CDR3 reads CASSRLELDNEQFF. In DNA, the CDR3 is TGTGCCAGCAGCCGACTAGAATTAGACAATGAGCAGTTCTTC.

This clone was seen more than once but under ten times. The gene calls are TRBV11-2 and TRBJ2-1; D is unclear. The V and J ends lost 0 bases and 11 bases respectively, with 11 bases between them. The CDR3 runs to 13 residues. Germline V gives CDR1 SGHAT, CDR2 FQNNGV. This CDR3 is CASSLDTPVKQFF. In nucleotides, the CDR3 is TGTGCCAGCAGCTTAGATACCCCAGTAAAGCAGTTCTTC.

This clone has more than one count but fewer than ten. CDR3 sequence (DNA): TGTGCCAGCAGACCTACAGCCCATGGCTACGAGCAGTACTTC. Protein: CASRPTAHGYEQYF. The rearrangement joins TRBV7-9 to TRBJ2-7; D is unresolved. Trimming left V 6 bases short and J 3 bases short, with 15 bases between. The germline V gene has CDR1 SEHNR and CDR2 FQNEAQ (reference sequence). The CDR3 consists of 14 residues. The full variable domain, completed using reference TRBV7-9 and TRBJ2-7, is DTGVSQNPRHKITKRGQNVTFRCDPISEHNRLYWYRQTLGQGPEFLTYFQNEAQLEKSRLLSDRFSAERPKGSFSTLEIQRTEQGDSAMYLCASRPTAHGYEQYFGPGTRLTVT.

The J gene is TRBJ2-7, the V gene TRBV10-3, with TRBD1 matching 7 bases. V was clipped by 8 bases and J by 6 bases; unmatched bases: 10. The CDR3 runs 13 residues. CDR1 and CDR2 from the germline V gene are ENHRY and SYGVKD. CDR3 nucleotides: TGTGCCATCTCGGGGACAGCGATTCGCGAGCAGTACTTC. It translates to CAISGTAIREQYF.

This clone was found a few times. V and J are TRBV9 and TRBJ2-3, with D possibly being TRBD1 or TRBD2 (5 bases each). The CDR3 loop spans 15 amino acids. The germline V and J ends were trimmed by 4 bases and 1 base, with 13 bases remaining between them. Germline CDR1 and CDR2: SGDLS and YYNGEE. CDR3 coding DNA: TGTGCCAGCAGCCCCGGTGGGGGAGGCACAGATACGCAGTATTTT. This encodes CASSPGGGGTDTQYF.